This T cell receptor beta chain was identified during a study of cytomegalovirus exposure and HLA in healthy donors. Germline V gene data show CDR1 as LNHDA and CDR2 as SQIVND (reference sequence). There are 13 residues in the CDR3. Between the trimmed V and J ends, which lost 8 bases and 0 bases, there was a span of 10 bases. PCR was performed using 60 Vbeta and 13 Jbeta primers. Produced via immunoSEQ multiplex PCR; TCRdb's table is partial and in-frame only. The profile shows roughly 120,000 clones, around three quarters of them singletons. The J gene is TRBJ1-2, the V gene TRBV19, with D perhaps matching TRBD1 (5 bases). The receptor was derived from a woman aged 25 to 39 in good health and CMV-seronegative. The sequenced sample was PBMCs. CDR3 bases: TGTGCCAGTGTCCGGGGGTCTAACTATGGCTACACCTTC. Translating it yields CASVRGSNYGYTF.